Presented here are 15 T cell receptor beta chains from one specimen sequenced in a study of blood T cells in healthy people across ages. A J-beta primer mix and a sample-barcoded 5' primer were used in a second PCR of roughly 7 to 12 cycles. TCRdb fed the 5' RACE reads into MiXCR, producing one record per CDR3 protein. Here the sample spans about 1.6 million distinct CDR3 sequences, about 31% being singletons. The sequencing input was blood. The receptors shown here come from a woman aged 25 to 39 in good health.

This clonotype has only a few counts. The chain carries TRBV12-3 or TRBV12-4 and TRBJ2-3; TRBD1 aligns across 8 bases. The J segment lost 2 bases and the V segment lost 3 bases, leaving 4 bases of the junction unmatched. The CDR3 has 15 residues. Here the CDR3 reads CASSFSRGLTDTQYF. In nucleotides, the CDR3 is TGTGCCAGCAGTTTTAGCAGGGGGCTCACAGATACGCAGTATTTT.

The gene calls are TRBV10-3 and TRBJ2-3; 9 nucleotides agree with TRBD2. The CDR3 runs to 16 residues. Germline V gene lookup returns CDR1 ENHRY and CDR2 SYGVKD. J was trimmed by 2 bases and V by 6 bases; bases with no gene match: 9. Written as DNA, the CDR3 is TGTGCCATCAGGGCGGGGGGGACAGCGATCACAGATACGCAGTATTTT. Its translation: CAIRAGGTAITDTQYF.

In its sample, this clonotype was seen many times. V and J are TRBV12-3 or TRBV12-4 and TRBJ2-7; 8 nucleotides match TRBD1. The CDR3 runs to 13 residues. J gave up 3 bases and V 5 bases, and 3 bases lay outside the gene matches. The DNA of the CDR3 is TGTGCCAGCAGTGTGGGACAGGTCTACGAGCAGTACTTC. Translating gives CASSVGQVYEQYF.

The chain links TRBV20-1 to TRBJ1-2, with 10 bases lining up with TRBD1. The CDR3 is made up of 14 amino acids. V lost 0 bases to trimming and J lost 8 bases; unmatched junction nucleotides: 6. Germline loops: CDR1 DFQATT, CDR2 SNEGSKA (reference sequence). CDR3 in DNA: TGCAGTGCTAGAGATAGGGACAGGGGAACGGGCTACACCTTC. This translates into CSARDRDRGTGYTF.

This clonotype was seen repeatedly, ten times or more. J is TRBJ2-1 and V is TRBV10-3; 11 bases fit TRBD2. The CDR3 totals 14 residues. Trimming took 4 bases from V and 9 from J; bases not matched to a gene: 5. Germline V gives CDR1 ENHRY, CDR2 SYGVKD. The CDR3 region is CAISGVTSGTEQFF. The CDR3 DNA sequence: TGTGCCATCAGTGGGGTGACTAGCGGGACTGAGCAGTTCTTC.

There are a few counts of this clonotype. The rearrangement links TRBV6-5 to TRBJ2-5, with 9 bases matching TRBD2. Germline V lookup: CDR1 MNHEY, CDR2 SVGAGI. This CDR3 has 14 amino acids. The junction had 5 bases not matched to a gene; V was cut back by 8 bases and J by 1 base. As DNA, the CDR3 is TGTGCCAGCTTCAGCGGGAGGTCCCAAGAGACCCAGTACTTC. It is translated as CASFSGRSQETQYF.

This sequence joins TRBV20-1 and TRBJ2-5, with 9 bases lining up with TRBD1. This CDR3 has 16 residues. Germline-derived CDR1 and CDR2 are DFQATT and SNEGSKA (reference sequence). J gave up 2 bases and V 1 base, and 8 bases lay outside the gene matches. The CDR3: CSARAHRGRGQETQYF. The CDR3 region has the DNA TGCAGTGCTAGAGCTCACAGGGGGCGCGGGCAAGAGACCCAGTACTTC.

This clonotype was detected once. J is TRBJ1-2 and V is TRBV6-6; D is uncertain. CDR1 is MNHNY, CDR2 SVGAGI, per germline (reference sequence). V lost 6 bases, J lost 7 bases, and 18 bases lay in between. This CDR3 has 14 amino acids. The CDR3 reads CASSPPVGVAGYTF. In DNA form, the CDR3 reads TGTGCCAGCAGCCCCCCAGTAGGCGTCGCTGGCTACACCTTC.

Concerning this clonotype: The junction and the germline gene differ at one end; a read error may be behind it. Here the CDR3 reads CASSLEGGNSPLHF. DNA of the CDR3: TGCGCCAGCAGCTTGGAGGGGGGTAATTCACCCCTCCACTTT. The rearrangement joins TRBV12-3 or TRBV12-4 to TRBJ1-6; D is possibly TRBD1 (6 bases). The CDR3 runs 14 residues.

This clonotype was observed many times. The V gene is TRBV4-2, the J gene TRBJ2-3; D is perhaps TRBD2 (7 bases). This CDR3 has 18 amino acids. V was pared by 5 bases and J by 5 bases, with 26 bases between. The germline V gene has CDR1 LGHNA and CDR2 YNFKEQ. CDR3 coding DNA: TGTGCCAGCAGCTATCGAGGGGCAAAGGGGGGGGAGAGAGATACGCAGTATTTT. As protein: CASSYRGAKGGERDTQYF.

V gene TRBV30 combines with J gene TRBJ2-7; no definite D call. Germline V gene data show CDR1 as GTSNPN and CDR2 as SVGIG (reference sequence). Trimming pared 4 bases from V and 5 bases from J, leaving 12 bases between. The CDR3 is 12 residues long. CDR3 sequence: CAWNGAGNEQYF. In nucleotides, the CDR3 is TGTGCCTGGAATGGCGCAGGCAACGAGCAGTACTTC.

This chain links TRBV4-2 with TRBJ2-1; D is ambiguous. CDR1 and CDR2 from the germline V gene are LGHNA and YNFKEQ. The CDR3 runs 17 residues. V was pared by 5 bases and J by 6 bases, with 23 bases between. The CDR3 DNA reads TGTGCCAGCAGCGTCCGGAACTCAAGGCTTTCGGGCAATGAGCAGTTCTTC. It encodes CASSVRNSRLSGNEQFF.

This chain uses TRBV6-2 or TRBV6-3 with TRBJ2-3; D may be TRBD2 (6 bases). This CDR3 spans 14 amino acids. Germline V gene sequence: CDR1 MNHEY, CDR2 SVGEGT. V lost 6 bases and J 4 bases, leaving 14 bases between the germline ends. The CDR3 sequence is CASSLPDYPDTQYF. The CDR3 DNA is TGTGCCAGCAGCCTCCCGGACTACCCAGATACGCAGTATTTT.

The chain has TRBV6-2 or TRBV6-3 and TRBJ1-5; D is possibly TRBD1 (5 bases). Per germline, CDR1 MNHEY and CDR2 SVGEGT. The CDR3 consists of 15 residues. V shed 4 bases and J shed 2 bases, with 12 bases lying between them. The CDR3 loop reads CASSSLTVGNQPQHF. Here the CDR3 DNA reads TGTGCCAGCAGTTCCTTGACAGTCGGCAATCAGCCCCAGCATTTT.

This clonotype was seen a handful of times. The gene calls are TRBV9 and TRBJ2-7, with a possible D match to TRBD2 (6 bases). The CDR3 runs to 14 residues. The V gene lost 4 bases and the J gene lost 7 bases, with 18 bases spanning the gap. The germline gives CDR1 SGDLS, CDR2 YYNGEE. The CDR3 DNA reads as TGTGCCAGCAGCCAGGCGGGATCCCTGAAGGAGCAGTACTTC. Protein product: CASSQAGSLKEQYF. Combining the CDR3 with reference TRBV9 and TRBJ2-7 gives the whole variable domain DSGVTQTPKHLITATGQRVTLRCSPRSGDLSVYWYQQSLDQGLQFLIQYYNGEERAKGNILERFSAQQFPDLHSELNLSSLELGDSALYFCASSQAGSLKEQYFGPGTRLTVT.